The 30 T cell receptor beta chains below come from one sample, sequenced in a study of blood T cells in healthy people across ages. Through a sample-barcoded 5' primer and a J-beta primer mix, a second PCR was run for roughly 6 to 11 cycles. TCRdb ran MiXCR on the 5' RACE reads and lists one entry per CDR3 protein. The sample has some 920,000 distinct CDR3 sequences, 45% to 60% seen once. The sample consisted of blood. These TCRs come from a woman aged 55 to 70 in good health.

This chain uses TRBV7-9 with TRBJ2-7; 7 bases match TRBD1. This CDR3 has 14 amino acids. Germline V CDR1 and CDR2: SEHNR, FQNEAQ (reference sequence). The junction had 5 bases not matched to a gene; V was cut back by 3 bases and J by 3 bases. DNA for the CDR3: TGTGCCAGCAGCTTCGGGACAGTCTACTACGAGCAGTACTTC. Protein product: CASSFGTVYYEQYF.

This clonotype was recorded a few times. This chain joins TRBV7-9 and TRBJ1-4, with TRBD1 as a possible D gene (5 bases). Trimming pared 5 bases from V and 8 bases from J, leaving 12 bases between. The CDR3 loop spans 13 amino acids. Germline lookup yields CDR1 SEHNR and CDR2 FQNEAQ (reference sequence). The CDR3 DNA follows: TGTGCCAGCAGCCCAGGGTCTGGGGAAAAACTGTTTTTT. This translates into CASSPGSGEKLFF. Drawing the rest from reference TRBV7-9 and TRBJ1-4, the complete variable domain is DTGVSQNPRHKITKRGQNVTFRCDPISEHNRLYWYRQTLGQGPEFLTYFQNEAQLEKSRLLSDRFSAERPKGSFSTLEIQRTEQGDSAMYLCASSPGSGEKLFFGSGTQLSVL.

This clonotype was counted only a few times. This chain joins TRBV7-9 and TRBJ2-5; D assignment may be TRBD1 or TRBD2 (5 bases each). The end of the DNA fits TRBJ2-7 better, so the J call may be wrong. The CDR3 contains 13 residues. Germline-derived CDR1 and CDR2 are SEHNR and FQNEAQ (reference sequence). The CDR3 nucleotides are TGTGCCAGCAGCTTCGTGGGGGATAGCGAGCAGTACTTC. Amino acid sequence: CASSFVGDSEQYF.

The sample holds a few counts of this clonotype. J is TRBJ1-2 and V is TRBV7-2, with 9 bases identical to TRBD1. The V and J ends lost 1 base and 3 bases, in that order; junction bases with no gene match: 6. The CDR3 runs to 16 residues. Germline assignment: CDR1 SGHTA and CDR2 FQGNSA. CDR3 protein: CASSLVRTGEDYGYTF. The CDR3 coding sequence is TGTGCCAGCAGCTTAGTGAGGACAGGGGAGGACTATGGCTACACCTTC.

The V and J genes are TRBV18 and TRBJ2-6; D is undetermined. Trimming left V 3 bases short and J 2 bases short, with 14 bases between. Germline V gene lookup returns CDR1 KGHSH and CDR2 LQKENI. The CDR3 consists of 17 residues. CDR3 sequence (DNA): TGTGCCAGCTCACCGGGGATAGATCGTGCTGGGGCCAACGTCCTGACTTTC. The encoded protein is CASSPGIDRAGANVLTF.

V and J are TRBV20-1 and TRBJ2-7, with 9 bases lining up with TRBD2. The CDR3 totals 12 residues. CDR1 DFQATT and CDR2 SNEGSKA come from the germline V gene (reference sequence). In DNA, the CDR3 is TGCACGGCGGGAGGGGGGTGGAAGGAGCAGTACTTC. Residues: CTAGGGWKEQYF.

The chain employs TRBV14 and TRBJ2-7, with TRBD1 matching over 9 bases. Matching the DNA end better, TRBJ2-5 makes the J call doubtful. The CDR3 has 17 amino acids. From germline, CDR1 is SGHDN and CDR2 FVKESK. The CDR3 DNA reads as TGTGCCAGCAGCCAGCGTCCCGGGACAGGGAGTGAAGAGACCCAGTACTTC. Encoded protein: CASSQRPGTGSEETQYF.

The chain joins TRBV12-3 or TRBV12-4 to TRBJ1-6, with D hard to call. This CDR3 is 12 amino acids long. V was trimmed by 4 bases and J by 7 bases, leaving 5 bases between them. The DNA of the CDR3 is TGTGCCAGCAGTTCCCCGAATTCACCCCTCCACTTT. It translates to CASSSPNSPLHF.

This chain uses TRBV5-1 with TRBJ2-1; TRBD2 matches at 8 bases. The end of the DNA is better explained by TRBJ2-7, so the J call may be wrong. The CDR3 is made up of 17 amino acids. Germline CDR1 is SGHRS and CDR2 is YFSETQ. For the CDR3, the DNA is TGCGCCAGCAGCTTGCTCTCCCGACTTAGCGGGGCGGGCGAGCAGTACTTC. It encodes CASSLLSRLSGAGEQYF.

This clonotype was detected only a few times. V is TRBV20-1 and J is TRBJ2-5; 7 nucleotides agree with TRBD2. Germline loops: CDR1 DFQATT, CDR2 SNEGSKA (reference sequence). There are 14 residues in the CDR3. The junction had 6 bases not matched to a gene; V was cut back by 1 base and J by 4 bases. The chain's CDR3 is CSARVSAGVETQYF. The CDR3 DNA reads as TGCAGTGCTAGAGTCTCCGCGGGAGTAGAGACCCAGTACTTC.

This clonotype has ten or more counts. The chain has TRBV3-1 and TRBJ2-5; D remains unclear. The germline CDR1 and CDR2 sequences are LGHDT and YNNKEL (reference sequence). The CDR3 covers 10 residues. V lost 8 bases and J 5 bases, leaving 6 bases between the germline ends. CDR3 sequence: CASGLETQYF. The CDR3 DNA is TGTGCCAGCGGGTTGGAGACCCAGTACTTC.

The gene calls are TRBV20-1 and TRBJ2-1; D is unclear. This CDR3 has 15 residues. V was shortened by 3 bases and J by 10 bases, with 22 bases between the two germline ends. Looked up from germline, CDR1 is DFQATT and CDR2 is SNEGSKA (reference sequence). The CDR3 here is CSASDVSRALYEQFF. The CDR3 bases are TGCAGTGCTAGCGATGTGAGCAGAGCCCTCTACGAGCAGTTCTTC.

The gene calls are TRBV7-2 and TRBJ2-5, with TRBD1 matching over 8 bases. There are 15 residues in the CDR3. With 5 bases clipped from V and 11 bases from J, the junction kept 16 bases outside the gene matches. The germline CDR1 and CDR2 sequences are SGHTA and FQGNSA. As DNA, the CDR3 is TGTGCCAGCAGCCCCACAGGGGGACGATTCGATGAGCAGTACTTC. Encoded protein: CASSPTGGRFDEQYF. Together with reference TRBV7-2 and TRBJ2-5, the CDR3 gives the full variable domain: GAGVSQSPSNKVTEKGKDVELRCDPISGHTALYWYRQSLGQGLEFLIYFQGNSAPDKSGLPSDRFSAERTGGSVSTLTIQRTQQEDSAVYLCASSPTGGRFDEQYFGPGTRLLVL.

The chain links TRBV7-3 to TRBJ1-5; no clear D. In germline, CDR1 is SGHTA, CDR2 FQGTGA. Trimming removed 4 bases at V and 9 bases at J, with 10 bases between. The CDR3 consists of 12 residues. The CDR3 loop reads CASSSPLGPQHF. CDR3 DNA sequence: TGTGCCAGCAGCTCCCCGCTGGGGCCCCAGCATTTT.

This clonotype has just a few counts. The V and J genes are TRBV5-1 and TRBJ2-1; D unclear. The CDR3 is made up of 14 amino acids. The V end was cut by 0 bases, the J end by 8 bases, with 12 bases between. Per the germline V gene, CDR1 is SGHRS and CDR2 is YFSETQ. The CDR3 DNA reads TGCGCCAGCAGCTTGGCGGCGGCCCCGGATGAGCAGTTCTTC. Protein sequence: CASSLAAAPDEQFF.

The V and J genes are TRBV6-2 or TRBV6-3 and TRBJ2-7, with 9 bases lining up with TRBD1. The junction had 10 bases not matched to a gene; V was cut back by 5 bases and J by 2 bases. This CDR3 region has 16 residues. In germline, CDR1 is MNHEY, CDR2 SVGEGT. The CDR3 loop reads CASSPFRTGATYEQYF. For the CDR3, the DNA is TGTGCCAGCAGTCCCTTCCGGACAGGGGCTACCTACGAGCAGTACTTC.

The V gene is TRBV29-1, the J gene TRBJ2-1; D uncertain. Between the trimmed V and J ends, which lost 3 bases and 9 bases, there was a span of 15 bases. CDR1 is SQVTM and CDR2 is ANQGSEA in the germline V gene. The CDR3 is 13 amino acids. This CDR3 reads CSVDGLPGSEQFF. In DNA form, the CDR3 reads TGCAGCGTTGACGGTCTCCCGGGTAGTGAGCAGTTCTTC.

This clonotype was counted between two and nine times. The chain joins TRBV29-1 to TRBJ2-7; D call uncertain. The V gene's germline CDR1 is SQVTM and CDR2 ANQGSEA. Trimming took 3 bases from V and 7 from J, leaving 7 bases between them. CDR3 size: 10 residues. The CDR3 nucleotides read TGCAGCGTTGAGGTGGGGGAGCAGTACTTC. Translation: CSVEVGEQYF.

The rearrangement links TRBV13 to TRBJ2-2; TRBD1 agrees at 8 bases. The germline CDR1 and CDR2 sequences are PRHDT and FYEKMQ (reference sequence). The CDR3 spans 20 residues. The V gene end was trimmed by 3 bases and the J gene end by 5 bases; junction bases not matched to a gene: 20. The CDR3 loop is CASSFLGRGSGTGWTGELFF. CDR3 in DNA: TGTGCCAGCAGCTTTCTAGGAAGGGGGAGTGGGACAGGTTGGACCGGGGAGCTGTTTTTT.

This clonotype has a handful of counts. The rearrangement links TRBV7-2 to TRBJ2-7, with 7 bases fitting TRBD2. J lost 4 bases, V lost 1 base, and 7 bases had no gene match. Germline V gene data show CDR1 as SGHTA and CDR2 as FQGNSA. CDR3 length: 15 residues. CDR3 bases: TGTGCCAGCAGCTTAGTTGCGGGAGAAGCTTACGAGCAGTACTTC. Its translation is CASSLVAGEAYEQYF. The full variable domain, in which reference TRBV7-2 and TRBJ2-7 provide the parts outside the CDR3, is GAGVSQSPSNKVTEKGKDVELRCDPISGHTALYWYRQSLGQGLEFLIYFQGNSAPDKSGLPSDRFSAERTGGSVSTLTIQRTQQEDSAVYLCASSLVAGEAYEQYFGPGTRLTVT.

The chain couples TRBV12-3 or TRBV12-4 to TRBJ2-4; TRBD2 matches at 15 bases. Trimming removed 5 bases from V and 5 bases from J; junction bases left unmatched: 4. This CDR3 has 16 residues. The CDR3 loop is CASSSRTSGRENIQYF. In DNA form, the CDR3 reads TGTGCCAGCAGTAGCAGGACTAGCGGGAGGGAAAACATTCAGTACTTC.

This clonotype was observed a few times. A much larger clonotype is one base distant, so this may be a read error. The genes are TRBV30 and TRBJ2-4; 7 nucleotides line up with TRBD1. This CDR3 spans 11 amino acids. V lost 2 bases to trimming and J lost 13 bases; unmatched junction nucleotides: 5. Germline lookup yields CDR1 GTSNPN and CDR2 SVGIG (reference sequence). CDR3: CAWSTQDRQYF. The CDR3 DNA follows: TGTGCCTGGAGTACCCAGGACAGGCAGTACTTC.

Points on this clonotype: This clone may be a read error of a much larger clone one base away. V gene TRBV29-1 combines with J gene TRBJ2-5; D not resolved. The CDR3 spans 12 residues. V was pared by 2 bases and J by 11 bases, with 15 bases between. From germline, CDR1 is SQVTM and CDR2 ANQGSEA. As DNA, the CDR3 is TGCAGCGTTGAACAAAAGCAGAATGAGCAGTACTTC. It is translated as CSVEQKQNEQYF.

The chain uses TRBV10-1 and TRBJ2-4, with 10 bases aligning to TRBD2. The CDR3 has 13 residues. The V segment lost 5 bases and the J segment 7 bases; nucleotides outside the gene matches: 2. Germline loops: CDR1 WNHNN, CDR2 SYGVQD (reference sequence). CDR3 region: CASSTTSGNIQYF. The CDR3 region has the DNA TGCGCCAGCAGTACGACTAGCGGGAACATTCAGTACTTC.

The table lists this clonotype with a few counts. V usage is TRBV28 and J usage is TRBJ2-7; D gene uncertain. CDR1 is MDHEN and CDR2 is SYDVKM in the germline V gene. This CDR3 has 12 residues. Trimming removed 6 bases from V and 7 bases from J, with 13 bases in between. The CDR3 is CASSRTPSEQYF. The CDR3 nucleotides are TGTGCCAGCAGCCGGACGCCCTCGGAGCAGTACTTC. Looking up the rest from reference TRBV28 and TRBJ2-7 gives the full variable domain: DVKVTQSSRYLVKRTGEKVFLECVQDMDHENMFWYRQDPGLGLRLIYFSYDVKMKEKGDIPEGYSVSREKKERFSLILESASTNQTSMYLCASSRTPSEQYFGPGTRLTVT.

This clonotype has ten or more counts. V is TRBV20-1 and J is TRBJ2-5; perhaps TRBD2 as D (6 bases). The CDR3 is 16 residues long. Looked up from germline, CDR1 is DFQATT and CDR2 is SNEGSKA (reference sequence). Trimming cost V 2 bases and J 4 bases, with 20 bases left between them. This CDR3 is CSARLTRARHRETQYF. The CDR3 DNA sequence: TGCAGTGCTAGATTGACTAGAGCAAGGCACAGAGAGACCCAGTACTTC.

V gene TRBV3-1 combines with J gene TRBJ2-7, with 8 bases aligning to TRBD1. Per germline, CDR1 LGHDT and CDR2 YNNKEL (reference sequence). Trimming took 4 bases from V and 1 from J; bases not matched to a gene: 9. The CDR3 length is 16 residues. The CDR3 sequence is CASSLHRQGRSYEQYF. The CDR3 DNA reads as TGTGCCAGCAGCCTCCATCGACAGGGGAGGTCCTACGAGCAGTACTTC.

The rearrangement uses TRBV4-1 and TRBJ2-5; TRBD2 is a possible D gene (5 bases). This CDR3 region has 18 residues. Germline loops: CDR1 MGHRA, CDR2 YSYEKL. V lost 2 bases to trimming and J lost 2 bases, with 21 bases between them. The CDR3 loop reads CASSQSPPGGRRQETQYF. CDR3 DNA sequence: TGCGCCAGCAGCCAAAGCCCCCCGGGCGGGCGTCGGCAAGAGACCCAGTACTTC.

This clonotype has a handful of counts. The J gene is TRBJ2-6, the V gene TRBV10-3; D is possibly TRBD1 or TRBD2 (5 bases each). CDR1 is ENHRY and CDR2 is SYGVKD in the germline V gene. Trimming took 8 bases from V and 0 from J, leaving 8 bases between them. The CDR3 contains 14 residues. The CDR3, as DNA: TGTGCCATCGGGACCTACTCTGGGGCCAACGTCCTGACTTTC. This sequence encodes CAIGTYSGANVLTF.

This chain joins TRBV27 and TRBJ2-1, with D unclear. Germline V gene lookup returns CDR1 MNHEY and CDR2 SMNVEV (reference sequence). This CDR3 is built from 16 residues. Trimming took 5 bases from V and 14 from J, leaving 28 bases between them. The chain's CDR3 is CASSPMATPLRSREFF. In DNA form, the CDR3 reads TGTGCCAGCAGTCCGATGGCTACACCATTACGATCCCGGGAGTTCTTC.